This T cell receptor (beta chain) was captured in a study of vaccination effects on CD4 cells after COVID-19. Concerning this clone: Its antigen is not identified.

V gave up 2 bases and J gave up 1 base, with 8 bases separating them. Germline lookup yields CDR1 SGHVS and CDR2 FQNEAQ. This CDR3 is 14 amino acids long. Viral peptide pool expansion of antigen-specific CD4+ T cells preceded sequencing in the ViraFEST assay. Scientists isolated CD4+ T cells after a roughly 10-day culture period ended. Vaccination of participants consisted of two doses of either the BNT162b2 or mRNA-1273 vaccine. Having tested negative for nucleocapsid antibodies, the vaccine recipients showed no prior SARS-CoV-2 infection. PBMC were cultured at roughly 2.2 million per well with 9 to 10 IU/ml IL-2 and about 9.4 ug/ml peptides. Regarding the study as a whole: Early timepoints after infection were absent, and convalescent patients were few in the study. There was marked clonal contraction among infection- and vaccine-induced clones late after vaccination.

Measured with immunoSEQ multiplex PCR; TCRdb has only the in-frame clones, and not every one. The sample lists more than 12,000 clones, about 75% occurring once. The chain couples TRBV7-8 to TRBJ1-1; no clear D. The sample consisted of CD4+ T cells from PBMCs cultured with HCoV-NL63 spike peptides, taken after COVID-19 vaccination. The source of this sequence is a human donor who received a COVID-19 vaccine. This CDR3 is CASSLRGRNTEAFF. In DNA, the CDR3 is TGTGCCAGCAGCTTAAGAGGACGGAACACTGAAGCTTTCTTT.